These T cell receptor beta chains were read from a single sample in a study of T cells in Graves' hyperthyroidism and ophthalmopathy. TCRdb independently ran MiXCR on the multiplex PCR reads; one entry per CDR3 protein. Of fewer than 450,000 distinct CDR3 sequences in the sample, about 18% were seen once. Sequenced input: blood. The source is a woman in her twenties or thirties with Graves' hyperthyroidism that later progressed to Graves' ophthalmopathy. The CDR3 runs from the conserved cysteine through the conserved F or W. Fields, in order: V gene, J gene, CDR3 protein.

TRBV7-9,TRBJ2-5,CASSPSFATQYF
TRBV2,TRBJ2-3,CASSATDAGLAGGMNTQYF
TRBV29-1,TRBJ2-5,CSVDRVLETQYF
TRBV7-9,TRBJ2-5,CASSSTGDQETQYF
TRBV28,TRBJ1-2,CASSFGGQNYGYTF
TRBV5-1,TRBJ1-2,CASSLSQGVNYGYTF
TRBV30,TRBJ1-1,CAWSVRSNREAFF
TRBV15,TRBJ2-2,CATSRDRGTSGELFF
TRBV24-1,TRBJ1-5,CATATGGEQPQHF
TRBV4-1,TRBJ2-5,CASSPRTGPLVRHF
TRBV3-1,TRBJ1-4,CASSPPPGQFNEKLFF
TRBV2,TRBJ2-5,CASTWGETQYF
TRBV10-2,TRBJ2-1,CASSELGGGLGEQFF
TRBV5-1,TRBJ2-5,CASRKNAGSQETQYF
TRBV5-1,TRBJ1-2,CASGLVGGNYGYTF
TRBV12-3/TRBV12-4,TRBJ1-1,CASSLGRERGNTEAFF
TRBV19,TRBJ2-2,CASSMTDTGELFF
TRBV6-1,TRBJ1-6,CASSDRDLGSPLHF
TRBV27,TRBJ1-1,CASSQGSGGLNTEAFF
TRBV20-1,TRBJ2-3,CSASPDTGTDTQYF
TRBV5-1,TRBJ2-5,CASSSSLASGRETQYF
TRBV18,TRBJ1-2,CASSPPNPGGSYGYTF
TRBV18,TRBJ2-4,CASSPVGGNIQYF
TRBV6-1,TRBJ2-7,CASTLGFRVTYEQYF
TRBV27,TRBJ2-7,CASSPTREDRELFLRRHEQYF
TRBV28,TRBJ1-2,CASSLEQGYGYTF
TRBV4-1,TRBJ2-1,CASSQKTGTGFFNEQFF
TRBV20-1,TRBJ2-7,CSARDLAGAYEQYF
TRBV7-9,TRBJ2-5,CASSLPVENTGPETQYF
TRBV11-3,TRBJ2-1,CASSGGLASLGGDEQFF
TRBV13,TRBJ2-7,CASSSGTARGHEQYF
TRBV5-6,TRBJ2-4,CASSFLTFPPVAKNIQYF
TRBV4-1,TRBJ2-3,CASSLRTSRNTDTQYF
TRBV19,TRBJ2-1,CASSGQGTGDNEQFF
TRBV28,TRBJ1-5,CASSFLKLRQPSNPEHF
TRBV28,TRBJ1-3,CASSLGGLGNTIYF
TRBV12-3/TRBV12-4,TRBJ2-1,CASSSRLAGGPNEQFF
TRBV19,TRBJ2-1,CASTPRAGRVSSYNEQFF
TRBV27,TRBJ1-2,CASSLSGLSYGYTF
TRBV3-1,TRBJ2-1,CASSQGLRAEQFF
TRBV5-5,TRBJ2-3,CASSLWDFTSTDTQYF
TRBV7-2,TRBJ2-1,CASSARFLAMGYNEQFF
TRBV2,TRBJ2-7,CASSGQVIHEQYF
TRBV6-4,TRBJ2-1,CASSEDRGQGEQFF
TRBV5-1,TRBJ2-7,CASSPGLANYEQYF
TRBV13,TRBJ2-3,CASSSSNADTQYF
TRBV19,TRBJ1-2,CASSIMSGANYGYTF
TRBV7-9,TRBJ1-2,CASSSTTRVVGYTF
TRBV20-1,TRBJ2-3,CSVASGSTDTQYF
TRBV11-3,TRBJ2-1,CASSSGGMGTSLYNEQFF
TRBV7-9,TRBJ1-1,CASSSTENTEAFF
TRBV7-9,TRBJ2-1,CASSSVPGNEQFF
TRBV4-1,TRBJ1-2,CASSRVLEGAPGLRRSNYGYTF
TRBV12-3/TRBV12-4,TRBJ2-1,CASSSTDREGDTLQFF
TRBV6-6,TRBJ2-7,CASSYSAADLLYEQYF
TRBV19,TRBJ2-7,CASSIDGTVPSYEQYF
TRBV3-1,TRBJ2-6,CASSQEYVAGANVLTF
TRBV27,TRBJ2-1,CASSVTTGQNYNEQFF
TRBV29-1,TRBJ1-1,CSGNDGTVTEAFF